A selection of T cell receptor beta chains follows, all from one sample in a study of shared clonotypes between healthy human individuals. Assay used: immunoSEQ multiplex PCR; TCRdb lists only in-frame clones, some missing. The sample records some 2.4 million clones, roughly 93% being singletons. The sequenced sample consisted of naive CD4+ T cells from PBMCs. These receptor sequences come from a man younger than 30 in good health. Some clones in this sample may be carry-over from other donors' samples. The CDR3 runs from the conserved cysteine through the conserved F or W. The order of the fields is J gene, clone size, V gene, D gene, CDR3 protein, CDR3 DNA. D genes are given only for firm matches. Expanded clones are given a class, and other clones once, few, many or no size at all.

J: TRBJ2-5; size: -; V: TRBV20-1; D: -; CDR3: CSAPQGETQYF; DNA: TGCAGTGCTCCCCAGGGGGAGACCCAGTACTTC
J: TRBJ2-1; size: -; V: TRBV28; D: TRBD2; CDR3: CASSRTSGSYNEQFF; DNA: TGTGCCAGCAGCCGGACTAGCGGATCCTACAATGAGCAGTTCTTC
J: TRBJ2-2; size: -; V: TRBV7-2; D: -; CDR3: CASSSRDNTGELFF; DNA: TGTGCCAGCAGCTCCCGGGATAACACCGGGGAGCTGTTTTTT
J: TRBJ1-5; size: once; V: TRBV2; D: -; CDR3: CASKERGRSNQPQHF; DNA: TGTGCCAGCAAGGAGCGGGGCCGAAGCAATCAGCCCCAGCATTTT
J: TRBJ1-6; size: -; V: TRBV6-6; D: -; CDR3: CASSSLGALHF; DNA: TGTGCCAGCAGCTCACTAGGGGCCCTCCACTTT
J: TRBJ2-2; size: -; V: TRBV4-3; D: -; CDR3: CASSRGGTNTGELFF; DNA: TGCGCCAGCAGCCGTGGGGGTACGAACACCGGGGAGCTGTTTTTT
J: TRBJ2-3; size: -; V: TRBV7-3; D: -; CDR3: CASSLNSGQDTQYF; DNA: TGTGCCAGCAGCTTAAATTCCGGGCAAGATACGCAGTATTTT
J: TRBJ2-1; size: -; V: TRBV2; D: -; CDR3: CASRPDDEQFF; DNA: TGTGCCAGCAGGCCTGACGATGAGCAGTTCTTC
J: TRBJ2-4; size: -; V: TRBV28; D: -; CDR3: CASSWTQGGNIQYF; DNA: TGTGCCAGCAGTTGGACACAGGGAGGAAACATTCAGTACTTC
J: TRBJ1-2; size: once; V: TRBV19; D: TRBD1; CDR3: CASSIPGTEHYGYTF; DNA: TGTGCCAGTAGTATACCCGGGACAGAACACTATGGCTACACCTTC
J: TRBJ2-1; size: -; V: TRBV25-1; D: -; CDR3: CASSAAGSNEQFF; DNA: TGTGCCAGCAGTGCGGCAGGGAGCAATGAGCAGTTCTTC
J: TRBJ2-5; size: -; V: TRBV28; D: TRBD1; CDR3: CASSLAGQGVETQYF; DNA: TGTGCCAGCAGTTTGGCCGGACAGGGGGTAGAGACCCAGTACTTC
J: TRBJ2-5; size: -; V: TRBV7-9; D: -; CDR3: CASRGRTKETQYF; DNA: TGTGCCAGCCGCGGACGGACTAAAGAGACCCAGTACTTC
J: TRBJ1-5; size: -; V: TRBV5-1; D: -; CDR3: CASSLAPDSNQPQHF; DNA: TGCGCCAGCAGCTTGGCTCCGGATAGCAATCAGCCCCAGCATTTT
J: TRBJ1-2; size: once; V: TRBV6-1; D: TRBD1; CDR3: CASSDRGGYTF; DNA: TGTGCCAGCAGCGACAGGGGAGGCTACACCTTC
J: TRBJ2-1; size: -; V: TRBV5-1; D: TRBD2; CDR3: CASSQGAGEGDEQFF; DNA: TGCGCCAGCAGCCAGGGAGCGGGAGAGGGCGATGAGCAGTTCTTC
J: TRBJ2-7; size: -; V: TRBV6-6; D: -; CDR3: CASSRQDNYEQYF; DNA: TGTGCCAGCAGCCGACAGGACAACTACGAGCAGTACTTC
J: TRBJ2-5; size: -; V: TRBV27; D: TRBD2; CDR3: CASRGGAETQYF; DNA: TGTGCCAGCCGGGGGGGTGCGGAGACCCAGTACTTC
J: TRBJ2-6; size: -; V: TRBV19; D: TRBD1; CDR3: CASSTGAGANVLTF; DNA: TGTGCCAGTAGCACAGGGGCCGGGGCCAACGTCCTGACTTTC
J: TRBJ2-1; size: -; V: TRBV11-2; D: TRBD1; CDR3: CASSFKGQIVTGIYNEQFF; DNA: TGTGCCAGCAGCTTCAAGGGACAGATAGTAACGGGAATATACAATGAGCAGTTCTTC
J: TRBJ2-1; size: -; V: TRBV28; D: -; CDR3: CASSTRNEQFF; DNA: TGTGCCAGCAGTACTCGAAATGAGCAGTTCTTC
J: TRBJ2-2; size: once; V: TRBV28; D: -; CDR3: CASSLRSGELFF; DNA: TGTGCCAGCAGTTTACGGTCCGGGGAGCTGTTTTTT
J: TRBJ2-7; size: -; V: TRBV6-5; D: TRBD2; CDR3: CASRRTSGTYEQYF; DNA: TGTGCCAGCAGAAGGACTAGCGGGACGTACGAGCAGTACTTC
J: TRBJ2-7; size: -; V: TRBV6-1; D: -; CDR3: CASSEQGTLGYEQYF; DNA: TGTGCCAGCAGTGAACAGGGAACTTTGGGCTACGAGCAGTACTTC
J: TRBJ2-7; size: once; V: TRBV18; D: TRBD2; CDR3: CASSPRLAGMREQYF; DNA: TGTGCCAGCTCACCGCGGCTAGCGGGAATGCGGGAGCAGTACTTC
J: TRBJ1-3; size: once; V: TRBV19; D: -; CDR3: CASSIPSGRNSGNTIYF; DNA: TGTGCCAGTAGTATCCCCTCGGGACGGAACTCTGGAAACACCATATATTTT
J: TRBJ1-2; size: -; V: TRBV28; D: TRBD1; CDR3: CASRRQGASYGYTF; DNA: TGTGCCAGCAGACGCCAGGGGGCGAGCTATGGCTACACCTTC
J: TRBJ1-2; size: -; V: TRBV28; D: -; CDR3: CASSPGRTAGYTF; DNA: TGTGCCAGCAGTCCGGGACGGACAGCTGGCTACACCTTC
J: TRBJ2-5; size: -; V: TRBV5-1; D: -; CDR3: CASSFGAPEETQYF; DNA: TGCGCCAGCAGCTTCGGCGCTCCTGAAGAGACCCAGTACTTC
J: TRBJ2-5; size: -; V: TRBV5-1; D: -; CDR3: CASSLAGAGGQETQYF; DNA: TGCGCCAGCAGCTTGGCAGGGGCAGGCGGCCAAGAGACCCAGTACTTC
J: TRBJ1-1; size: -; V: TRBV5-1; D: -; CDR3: CASSPGVVPGTEAFF; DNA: TGCGCCAGCAGCCCCGGAGTGGTCCCGGGAACTGAAGCTTTCTTT
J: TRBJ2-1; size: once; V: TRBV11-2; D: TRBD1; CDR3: CASSQGQPSYNEQFF; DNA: TGTGCCAGCAGTCAGGGACAGCCCTCCTACAATGAGCAGTTCTTC
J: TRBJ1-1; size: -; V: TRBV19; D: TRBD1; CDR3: CASSIGDSRNTEAFF; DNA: TGTGCCAGTAGTATAGGGGACAGCCGGAACACTGAAGCTTTCTTT